A single sample is the source of the 11 T cell receptor beta chains below, sequenced in a study of cytomegalovirus exposure and HLA in healthy donors (dated by TCRdb to 2015 to 2018). Library prep was done by the immunoSEQ multiplex PCR assay. For the multiplex PCR, a mixture combining 60 forward primers for TCR Vbeta segments and 13 reverse primers for TCR Jbeta segments was used. TCRdb provides this immuneACCESS table in a form limited to in-frame rearrangements. Some clones are lacking; in checked studies, under half of them reflect an unresolved V gene, and why the rest are absent is not known. This sample comprises 150,000 to 200,000 clones, over 80% of them detected only once. Of the sample, approximately 2.4% is held by the ten largest clones. Material: PBMCs. The receptor set was obtained from a male donor in good health and CMV-seronegative.

This clone occurred once. V usage is TRBV18 and J usage is TRBJ2-7; 9 bases are a match to TRBD1. CDR1 is KGHSH and CDR2 is LQKENI in the germline V gene. V shed 0 bases, J shed 2 bases, and the junction held 2 bases outside the gene matches. The CDR3 is made up of 15 amino acids. The chain's CDR3 is CASSPPGTGTYEQYF. The DNA of the CDR3 is TGTGCCAGCTCACCACCCGGGACAGGGACCTACGAGCAGTACTTC.

The rearrangement links TRBV7-9 to TRBJ2-5; D may be TRBD2 (5 bases). Near its end, the DNA agrees better with TRBJ2-7, so the J call may be wrong. This CDR3 spans 12 amino acids. Germline loops: CDR1 SEHNR, CDR2 FQNEAQ (reference sequence). Here the CDR3 DNA reads TGTGCCAGCAGCCCGGGGTTCTACGAGCAGTACTTC. As protein: CASSPGFYEQYF.

The rearrangement uses TRBV19 and TRBJ2-6; 7 bases are a match to TRBD2. Germline V gene sequence: CDR1 LNHDA, CDR2 SQIVND (reference sequence). This CDR3 has 16 amino acids. Germline trimming cut 5 bases from V and 2 bases from J; bases unmatched to any gene: 6. CDR3 coding DNA: TGTGCCAGTAGTGCCCGGGGAGGGGCTGGGGCCAACGTCCTGACTTTC. Residues: CASSARGGAGANVLTF.

The J gene is TRBJ2-3, the V gene TRBV19, with a possible D match to TRBD1 (5 bases). Germline lookup yields CDR1 LNHDA and CDR2 SQIVND (reference sequence). The length of the CDR3 is 13 residues. V was cut by 10 bases and J by 5 bases, with 16 bases left in between. The DNA for the CDR3 is TGTGCCACCAATTGGGGAACAGGAGATACGCAGTATTTT. This translates into CATNWGTGDTQYF. Together with reference TRBV19 and TRBJ2-3, the CDR3 gives the full variable domain: DGGITQSPKYLFRKEGQNVTLSCEQNLNHDAMYWYRQDPGQGLRLIYYSQIVNDFQKGDIAEGYSVSREKKESFPLTVTSAQKNPTAFYLCATNWGTGDTQYFGPGTRLTVL.

This rearrangement joins TRBV4-1 to TRBJ2-5; the D gene is possibly TRBD2 (5 bases). CDR1 and CDR2 from the germline V gene are MGHRA and YSYEKL. Trimming left V 0 bases short and J 9 bases short, with 11 bases between. The CDR3 contains 13 residues. The DNA of the CDR3 is TGCGCCAGCAGCCAAGATTTCGGGGTGGCCCAGTACTTC. It translates to CASSQDFGVAQYF.

The chain is built from TRBV4-1 and TRBJ1-6, with D perhaps matching TRBD1 (6 bases). The CDR3 spans 15 residues. V lost 3 bases to trimming and J lost 8 bases, with 14 bases between them. Germline V gene lookup returns CDR1 MGHRA and CDR2 YSYEKL. The CDR3 region is CASSHQGSRYSPLHF. The CDR3 nucleotides read TGCGCCAGCAGCCACCAGGGGAGTCGGTATTCACCCCTCCACTTT.

The chain couples TRBV2 to TRBJ2-2; TRBD1 is a possible D gene (6 bases). The CDR3 is 14 residues long. The ends were cut back, 9 bases at V and 2 bases at J, with 13 bases in the middle. Germline lookup yields CDR1 SNHLY and CDR2 FYNNEI. The CDR3 reads CASSLGGNTGELFF. In nucleotides, the CDR3 is TGTGCCAGTTCGCTTGGGGGCAACACCGGGGAGCTGTTTTTT.

The chain combines TRBV4-1 with TRBJ2-7; 7 bases agree with TRBD1. Germline CDR1 is MGHRA and CDR2 is YSYEKL. The length of the CDR3 is 15 residues. With 4 bases clipped from V and 1 base from J, the junction kept 7 bases outside the gene matches. CDR3: CASSREPGQSYEQYF. The CDR3 DNA reads TGCGCCAGCAGCCGGGAACCGGGACAGTCCTACGAGCAGTACTTC.

The rearrangement links TRBV19 to TRBJ1-6; 7 bases are shared with TRBD1. Germline CDR1 is LNHDA and CDR2 is SQIVND (reference sequence). The CDR3 consists of 13 residues. The ends lost 6 bases at V and 14 bases at J; junction bases unmatched: 10. CDR3 DNA sequence: TGTGCCAGTAGGGGCCCCGCAGGGGGGTCCCTCCACTTT. It translates to CASRGPAGGSLHF.

The J gene is TRBJ1-1, the V gene TRBV19; D call uncertain. V was cut by 0 bases and J by 10 bases, with 9 bases left in between. CDR3 length: 12 amino acids. Per germline, CDR1 LNHDA and CDR2 SQIVND (reference sequence). The CDR3 DNA sequence: TGTGCCAGTAGTATAGATGGCCGAACAGCTTTCTTT. As protein: CASSIDGRTAFF.

The chain carries TRBV7-9 and TRBJ2-6; the match to TRBD1 covers 9 bases. This CDR3 is built from 17 residues. Germline CDR1 is SEHNR and CDR2 is FQNEAQ (reference sequence). J was trimmed by 4 bases and V by 4 bases; bases with no gene match: 8. CDR3: CASSSINRGPGANVLTF. CDR3 coding DNA: TGTGCCAGCAGCTCGATTAACAGGGGGCCCGGGGCCAACGTCCTGACTTTC.